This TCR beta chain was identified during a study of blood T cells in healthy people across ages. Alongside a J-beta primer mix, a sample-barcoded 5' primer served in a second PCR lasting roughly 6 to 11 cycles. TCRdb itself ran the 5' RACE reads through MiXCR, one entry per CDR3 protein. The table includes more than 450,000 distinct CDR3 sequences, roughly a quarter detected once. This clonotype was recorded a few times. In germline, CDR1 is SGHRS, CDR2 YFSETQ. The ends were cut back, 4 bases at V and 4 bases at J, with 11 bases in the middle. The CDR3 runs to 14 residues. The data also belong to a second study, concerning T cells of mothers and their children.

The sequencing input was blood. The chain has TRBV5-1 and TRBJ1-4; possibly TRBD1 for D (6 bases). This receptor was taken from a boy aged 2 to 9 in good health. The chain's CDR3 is CASSKGQFNEKLFF. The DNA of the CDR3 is TGCGCCAGCAGCAAAGGACAGTTTAATGAAAAACTGTTTTTT.